The T cell receptor (beta chain) under discussion was sequenced for a study of OX40 agonist ivuxolimab in advanced cancers. The junction had 12 bases not matched to a gene; V was cut back by 0 bases and J by 5 bases. From germline, CDR1 is SGDLS and CDR2 YYNGEE. The CDR3 sequence is 17 residues long. Repertoires were generated with immunoSEQ multiplex PCR, while TCRdb's copy carries only in-frame clones and drops some. The sample has over 80,000 clones, around 87% seen once. The sequencing used CD4+ or CD8+ T cells sorted from blood, collected in a trial of the OX40 agonist ivuxolimab. The chain couples TRBV9 to TRBJ2-7; TRBD2 agrees at 9 bases. The clonotype was recovered from an adult with an advanced solid tumor such as melanoma, head and neck, liver or kidney cancer. CDR3 in DNA: TGTGCCAGCAGCGTAGCTACGGCGGGAGGGCCTTTAGACGAGCAGTACTTC. Its protein product is CASSVATAGGPLDEQYF.